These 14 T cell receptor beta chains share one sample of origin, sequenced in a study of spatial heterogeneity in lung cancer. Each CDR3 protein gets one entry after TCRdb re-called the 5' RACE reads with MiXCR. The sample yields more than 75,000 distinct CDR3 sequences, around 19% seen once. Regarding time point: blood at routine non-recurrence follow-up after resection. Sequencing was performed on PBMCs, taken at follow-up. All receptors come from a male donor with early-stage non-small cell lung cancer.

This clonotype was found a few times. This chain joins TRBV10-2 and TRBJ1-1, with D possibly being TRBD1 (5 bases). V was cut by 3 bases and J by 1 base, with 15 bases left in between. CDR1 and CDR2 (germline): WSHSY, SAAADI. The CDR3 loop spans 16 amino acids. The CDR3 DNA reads TGCGCCAGCAGTGACTTGGGACGCCGGACGAACACTGAAGCTTTCTTT. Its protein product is CASSDLGRRTNTEAFF.

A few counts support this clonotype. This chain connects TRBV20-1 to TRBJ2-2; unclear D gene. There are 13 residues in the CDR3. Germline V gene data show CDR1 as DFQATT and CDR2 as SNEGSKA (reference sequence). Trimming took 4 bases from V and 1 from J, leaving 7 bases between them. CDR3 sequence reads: CSANLGNTGELFF. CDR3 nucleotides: TGCAGTGCTAATTTGGGGAACACCGGGGAGCTGTTTTTT.

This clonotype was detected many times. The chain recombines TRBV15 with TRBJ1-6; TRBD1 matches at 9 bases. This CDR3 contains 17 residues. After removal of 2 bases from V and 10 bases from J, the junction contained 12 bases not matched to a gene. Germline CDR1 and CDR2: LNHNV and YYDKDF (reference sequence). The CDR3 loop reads CATSRPRTGQGRSPLHF. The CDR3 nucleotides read TGTGCCACCAGCAGACCACGGACCGGACAGGGGAGGTCACCCCTCCACTTT.

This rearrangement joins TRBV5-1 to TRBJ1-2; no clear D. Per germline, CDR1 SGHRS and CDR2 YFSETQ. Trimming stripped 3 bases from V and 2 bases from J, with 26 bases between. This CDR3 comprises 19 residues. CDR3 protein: CASSYDVASGVYKNYGYTF. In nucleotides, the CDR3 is TGCGCCAGCAGCTACGATGTTGCGTCGGGAGTTTATAAGAACTATGGCTACACCTTC.

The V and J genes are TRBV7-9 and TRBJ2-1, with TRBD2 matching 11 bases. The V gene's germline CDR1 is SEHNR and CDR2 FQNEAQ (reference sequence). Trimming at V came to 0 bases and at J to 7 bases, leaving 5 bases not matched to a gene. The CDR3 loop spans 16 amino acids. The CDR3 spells CASSLATSGSRNEQFF. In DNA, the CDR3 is TGTGCCAGCAGCTTAGCAACTAGCGGGAGTCGGAATGAGCAGTTCTTC.

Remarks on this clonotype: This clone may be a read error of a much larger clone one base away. The CDR3 DNA is TGTGCCAACAGTTTTGGCGTAAGTCAGCCCCAGCATTTT. It specifies CANSFGVSQPQHF. The chain links TRBV27 to TRBJ1-5; no firm D call. The CDR3 consists of 13 residues. CDR1 is MNHEY and CDR2 is SMNVEV in the germline V gene (reference sequence).

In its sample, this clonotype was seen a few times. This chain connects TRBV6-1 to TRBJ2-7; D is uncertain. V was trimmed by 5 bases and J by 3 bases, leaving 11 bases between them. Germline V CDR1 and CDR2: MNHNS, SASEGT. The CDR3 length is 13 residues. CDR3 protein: CASSISRIYEQYF. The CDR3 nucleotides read TGTGCCAGCAGTATTTCGCGGATCTACGAGCAGTACTTC.

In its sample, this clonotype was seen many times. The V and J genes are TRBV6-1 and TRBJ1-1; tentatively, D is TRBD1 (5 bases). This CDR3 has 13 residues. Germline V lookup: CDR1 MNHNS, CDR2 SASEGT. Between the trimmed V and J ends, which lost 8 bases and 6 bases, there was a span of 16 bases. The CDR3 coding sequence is TGTGCCAGCCGCCGCAGGGAGGGGTCTGAAGCTTTCTTT. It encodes CASRRREGSEAFF.

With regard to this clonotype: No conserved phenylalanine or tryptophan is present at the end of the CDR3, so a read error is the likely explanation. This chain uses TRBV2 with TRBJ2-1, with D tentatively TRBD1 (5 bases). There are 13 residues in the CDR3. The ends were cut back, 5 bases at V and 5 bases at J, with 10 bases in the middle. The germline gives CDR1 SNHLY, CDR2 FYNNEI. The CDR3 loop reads CASSNTGNNEQFI. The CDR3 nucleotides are TGTGCCAGCAGTAATACAGGAAACAATGAGCAGTTCATC.

The chain's CDR3 is CASSYRYRADSGNTIYF. CDR3 nucleotide sequence: TGTGCCAGCAGTTACCGCTACAGGGCCGACTCTGGAAACACCATATATTTT. The V and J genes are TRBV6-5 and TRBJ1-3; D possibly corresponds to TRBD1 (6 bases). Germline V gene lookup returns CDR1 MNHEY and CDR2 SVGAGI. V was pared by 2 bases and J by 0 bases, with 14 bases between. The CDR3 runs 17 residues.

CDR3 DNA: TGCAGTGCTAGAACCGGTGGGGCCGGGCAGGGAGATACGCAGTATTTT. Protein: CSARTGGAGQGDTQYF. The chain has TRBV20-1 and TRBJ2-3; TRBD1 is a possible D gene (5 bases). V lost 2 bases to trimming and J lost 5 bases, with 20 bases between them. This CDR3 region has 16 residues. Per the germline V gene, CDR1 is DFQATT and CDR2 is SNEGSKA (reference sequence).

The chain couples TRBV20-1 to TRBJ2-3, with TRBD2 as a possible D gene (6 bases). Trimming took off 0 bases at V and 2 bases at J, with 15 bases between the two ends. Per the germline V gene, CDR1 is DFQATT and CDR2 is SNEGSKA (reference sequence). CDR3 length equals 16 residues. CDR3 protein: CSARDLVGGATDTQYF. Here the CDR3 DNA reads TGCAGTGCTAGAGATCTGGTGGGCGGGGCCACAGATACGCAGTATTTT.

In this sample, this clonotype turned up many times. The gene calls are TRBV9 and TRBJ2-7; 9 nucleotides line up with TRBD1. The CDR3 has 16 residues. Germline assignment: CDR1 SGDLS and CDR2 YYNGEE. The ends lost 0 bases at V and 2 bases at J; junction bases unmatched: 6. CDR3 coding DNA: TGTGCCAGCAGCGTAGGACCGGGACAGGGACCCTACGAGCAGTACTTC. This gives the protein CASSVGPGQGPYEQYF.

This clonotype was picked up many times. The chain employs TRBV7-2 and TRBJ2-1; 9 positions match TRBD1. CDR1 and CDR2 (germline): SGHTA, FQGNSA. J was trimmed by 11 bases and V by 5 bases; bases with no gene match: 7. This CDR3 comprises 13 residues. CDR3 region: CASSPGTGSKQFF. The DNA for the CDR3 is TGTGCCAGCAGCCCTGGGACAGGGTCCAAGCAGTTCTTC. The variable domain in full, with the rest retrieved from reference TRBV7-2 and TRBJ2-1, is GAGVSQSPSNKVTEKGKDVELRCDPISGHTALYWYRQSLGQGLEFLIYFQGNSAPDKSGLPSDRFSAERTGGSVSTLTIQRTQQEDSAVYLCASSPGTGSKQFFGPGTRLTVL.